These T cell receptor beta chains were read from a single sample in a study of cytomegalovirus exposure and HLA in healthy donors. TCRdb's table, derived via immunoSEQ multiplex PCR, lists solely in-frame clones and lacks some. The top ten hold around 4.8% of the sample, which has just under 80,000 clones, approximately 78% seen once. The sequenced material came from PBMCs. These receptors were collected from a man aged 40-50 years in good health and CMV-seronegative. The CDR3 runs from the conserved cysteine through the conserved F or W. Fields, in order: V gene, J gene, clone size, CDR3 protein. The size of a clone is reported for some rows only, either as once, few or many, or as a class for expanded clones.

>TRBV27|TRBJ2-3|.
CASRKRGPADTQYF
>TRBV29-1|TRBJ1-2|.
CSVGTGSKVSNYGYTF
>TRBV6-5|TRBJ2-7|.
CASSYPSSYEQYF
>TRBV19|TRBJ2-6|.
CASSPIFVSSGANVLTF
>TRBV11-1|TRBJ2-1|.
CASSLNTGLRQFF
>TRBV6-6|TRBJ2-1|.
CASSYQRYSGEQFF
>TRBV15|TRBJ2-1|.
CATSRDRGGVSSYNEQFF
>TRBV27|TRBJ2-5|.
CASSPAGLTQYF
>TRBV7-2|TRBJ1-5|once
CASSLEAVSRAGQPQHF
>TRBV15|TRBJ1-1|.
CATSRDQTVLGTEAFF
>TRBV18|TRBJ2-1|.
CASSPPLRLNEQFF
>TRBV21-1|TRBJ1-4|few
CASSKALSSGQLKKLFF
>TRBV27|TRBJ2-7|.
CASRGTSGGRYEQYF
>TRBV15|TRBJ2-7|.
CATSREGTAPYEQHF
>TRBV4-1|TRBJ1-2|.
CASSQGGGTENYGYTF
>TRBV6-1|TRBJ1-2|.
CASSETPGQGVRGYTF
>TRBV25-1|TRBJ1-4|.
CASSEAGQGARSNEKLFF
>TRBV27|TRBJ1-5|.
CASGGQGSNQPQHF
>TRBV9|TRBJ2-1|.
CASSVGTSGNHEQFF
>TRBV4-3|.|.
CASSQDRSPSSYEQYF
>TRBV7-2|TRBJ2-7|.
CASSLASSANYEQYF
>TRBV5-4|TRBJ2-5|few
CASSQPGRGETQYF
>TRBV5-6|TRBJ2-7|few
CASSLPGLAYEQYF
>TRBV28|TRBJ2-5|.
CASTSPDRPRGETQYF
>TRBV19|TRBJ2-2|.
CASSGGQGATGELFF
>TRBV5-6|TRBJ2-1|.
CASSSGTSGRSQFF
>TRBV7-9|TRBJ2-4|.
CASSPPSWLAKNIQYF
>TRBV28|TRBJ2-2|.
CASSFRAGVSTGELFF
>TRBV5-1|TRBJ2-1|.
CASSLTGLAANEQFF
>TRBV6-5|TRBJ2-5|.
CASKASLAAQETQYF
>TRBV4-3|TRBJ2-7|.
CASSQGGGYEQYF
>TRBV27|TRBJ2-2|.
CASSFDHAGATGELFF
>TRBV6-6|TRBJ2-5|once
CASSSRWLEQYF
>TRBV28|TRBJ2-7|few
CASSLSTGTYEQYF
>TRBV5-5|TRBJ2-7|few
CASSPGTGNAYEQYF